The 21 T cell receptor beta chains below were found in one sample sequenced in a study of cytomegalovirus exposure and HLA in healthy donors. The PCR ran on 60 Vbeta and 13 Jbeta primers. TCRdb keeps only in-frame clones here, not all; method: immunoSEQ multiplex PCR. The sample shows around 30,000 clones, just under 90% of them seen only once. The sequenced sample consisted of PBMCs. Every receptor here comes from a boy younger than 18 in good health and CMV-seronegative.

The rearrangement joins TRBV6-6 to TRBJ2-7; TRBD1 matches at 8 bases. J lost 6 bases, V lost 6 bases, and 10 bases had no gene match. CDR3 size: 14 residues. Germline V CDR1 and CDR2: MNHNY, SVGAGI (reference sequence). The CDR3 sequence is CASSSGQGTGEQYF. CDR3 DNA sequence: TGTGCCAGCAGCTCTGGACAGGGAACAGGCGAGCAGTACTTC.

The rearrangement links TRBV7-9 to TRBJ2-3, with D unresolved. The CDR3 runs to 13 residues. The germline V gene has CDR1 SEHNR and CDR2 FQNEAQ (reference sequence). Between the trimmed V and J ends, which lost 6 bases and 1 base, there was a span of 8 bases. The DNA for the CDR3 is TGTGCCAGCAGGAGGCCGGGCACAGATACGCAGTATTTT. Protein sequence: CASRRPGTDTQYF. The whole variable domain, filled in from reference TRBV7-9 and TRBJ2-3, reads DTGVSQNPRHKITKRGQNVTFRCDPISEHNRLYWYRQTLGQGPEFLTYFQNEAQLEKSRLLSDRFSAERPKGSFSTLEIQRTEQGDSAMYLCASRRPGTDTQYFGPGTRLTVL.

J is TRBJ1-2 and V is TRBV5-4; no reliable D call. The V end lost 4 bases, the J end lost 2 bases, and 9 bases lay between the germline ends. The germline V gene encodes CDR1 SGHNT and CDR2 YYREEE (reference sequence). CDR3 length equals 13 residues. Written as DNA, the CDR3 is TGTGCCAGCAGCCGCGACACGAACTATGGCTACACCTTC. Its translation: CASSRDTNYGYTF.

The rearrangement uses TRBV4-1 and TRBJ2-7; 10 nucleotides agree with TRBD2. Germline V gene lookup returns CDR1 MGHRA and CDR2 YSYEKL. V dropped 4 bases and J dropped 3; count of bases not matched to a gene: 6. There are 15 residues in the CDR3. The DNA of the CDR3 is TGCGCCAGCAGCCTTTATAGCGGGGGGATCTACGAGCAGTACTTC. Encoded protein: CASSLYSGGIYEQYF.

The chain is built from TRBV11-2 and TRBJ1-5; TRBD1 matches at 7 bases. Looked up from germline, CDR1 is SGHAT and CDR2 is FQNNGV. After removal of 0 bases from V and 6 bases from J, the junction contained 11 bases not matched to a gene. This CDR3 has 17 residues. CDR3 in amino acids: CASSLDGRQGAVQPQHF. In nucleotides, the CDR3 is TGTGCCAGCAGCTTAGATGGGAGACAGGGAGCCGTTCAGCCCCAGCATTTT. Full variable domain (remainder filled in from reference TRBV11-2 and TRBJ1-5): EAGVAQSPRYKIIEKRQSVAFWCNPISGHATLYWYQQILGQGPKLLIQFQNNGVVDDSQLPKDRFSAERLKGVDSTLKIQPAKLEDSAVYLCASSLDGRQGAVQPQHFGDGTRLSIL.

This clone is a singleton in its sample. The V call is TRBV25-1, the J call TRBJ2-1, with 8 bases aligning to TRBD1. The V gene end was trimmed by 3 bases and the J gene end by 4 bases; junction bases not matched to a gene: 8. This CDR3 is 16 amino acids long. The germline gives CDR1 MGHDK, CDR2 SYGVNS. The chain's CDR3 is CASSDPRQGQYNEQFF. The CDR3 DNA is TGTGCCAGCAGTGATCCTCGACAGGGGCAATACAATGAGCAGTTCTTC.

This clone was seen only a few times. The V and J genes are TRBV5-1 and TRBJ2-3; possible D gene TRBD1, 5 bases. V shed 0 bases and J shed 6 bases, with 11 bases lying between them. Germline V gene lookup returns CDR1 SGHRS and CDR2 YFSETQ. The CDR3 totals 14 residues. CDR3 DNA: TGCGCCAGCAGCTTGGGGACACAGGCGGATACGCAGTATTTT. This codes for CASSLGTQADTQYF.

V gene TRBV7-2 combines with J gene TRBJ2-7; weak D call: TRBD2 (7 bases). Germline CDR1 reads SGHTA; CDR2 reads FQGNSA. This CDR3 spans 17 amino acids. With 4 bases removed from V and 3 bases from J, the gap between germline ends came to 22 bases. The CDR3 here is CASSWSAGGPLRYEQYF. The CDR3 DNA reads TGTGCCAGCAGCTGGTCTGCCGGGGGGCCACTTCGCTACGAGCAGTACTTC.

The chain carries TRBV6-1 and TRBJ2-1; D unclear. This CDR3 region has 12 residues. The V end lost 1 base, the J end lost 7 bases, and 5 bases lay between the germline ends. Germline CDR1 is MNHNS and CDR2 is SASEGT. The CDR3 DNA reads TGTGCCAGCAGTGAAGTCGTGAATGAGCAGTTCTTC. Amino acid sequence: CASSEVVNEQFF.

The rearrangement links TRBV2 to TRBJ2-2, with 9 positions matching TRBD1. Germline CDR1 reads SNHLY; CDR2 reads FYNNEI. V was clipped by 6 bases and J by 1 base; unmatched bases: 0. CDR3 size: 14 residues. The CDR3, as DNA: TGTGCCAGCAGGGGACAGGGGAACACCGGGGAGCTGTTTTTT. This encodes CASRGQGNTGELFF.

This clone was seen only once. V usage is TRBV19 and J usage is TRBJ2-3, with TRBD2 identical over 9 bases. The CDR3 spans 14 residues. V shed 4 bases, J shed 4 bases, and the junction held 3 bases outside the gene matches. Germline V gene lookup returns CDR1 LNHDA and CDR2 SQIVND (reference sequence). The CDR3 protein is CASSSGGASDTQYF. CDR3 in DNA: TGTGCCAGTAGTAGCGGGGGGGCCTCAGATACGCAGTATTTT.

V gene TRBV27 combines with J gene TRBJ1-1; 8 bases agree with TRBD1. V was pared by 5 bases and J by 4 bases, with 3 bases of the junction left unmatched. The CDR3 consists of 13 residues. Germline V gene sequence: CDR1 MNHEY, CDR2 SMNVEV (reference sequence). The CDR3 sequence: CASSITGGTEAFF. DNA for the CDR3: TGTGCCAGCAGTATAACAGGGGGCACTGAAGCTTTCTTT.

This sequence joins TRBV6-1 and TRBJ1-2, with D hard to call. The CDR3 sequence is 12 residues long. The V gene lost 5 bases and the J gene lost 4 bases, with 8 bases spanning the gap. The germline V gene has CDR1 MNHNS and CDR2 SASEGT. The CDR3 reads CASSLRFYGYTF. For the CDR3, the DNA is TGTGCCAGCAGTCTTAGATTCTATGGCTACACCTTC.

The V and J genes are TRBV4-1 and TRBJ2-5; 12 bases map to TRBD2. The germline V gene has CDR1 MGHRA and CDR2 YSYEKL. V trimming: 7 bases; J trimming: 0 bases; junction bases outside the gene matches: 15. The CDR3 covers 19 residues. CDR3 loop: CASTTVASSGGEYQETQYF. The CDR3 nucleotides read TGCGCCAGCACCACCGTTGCTTCTAGCGGGGGGGAATACCAAGAGACCCAGTACTTC.

The CDR3 loop is CASSPHRVPMNTEAFF. CDR3 coding DNA: TGTGCCAGCAGCCCCCACAGGGTTCCCATGAACACTGAAGCTTTCTTT. The gene calls are TRBV7-8 and TRBJ1-1; maybe TRBD1 (6 bases). CDR1 and CDR2 (germline): SGHVS, FQNEAQ. This CDR3 has 16 amino acids. The germline V and J ends were trimmed by 5 bases and 0 bases, with 16 bases remaining between them.

The chain has TRBV30 and TRBJ1-4; 11 bases fit TRBD1. The ends lost 3 bases at V and 5 bases at J; junction bases unmatched: 2. The CDR3 is 14 amino acids. Germline CDR1 reads GTSNPN; CDR2 reads SVGIG (reference sequence). CDR3 nucleotides: TGTGCCTGGAGGGACAGGGGGCGAAATGAAAAACTGTTTTTT. Translating gives CAWRDRGRNEKLFF.

The chain is built from TRBV27 and TRBJ1-5; D is possibly TRBD1 (5 bases). Germline V gene data show CDR1 as MNHEY and CDR2 as SMNVEV (reference sequence). V lost 6 bases and J lost 6, with 18 bases in between. The CDR3 is made up of 15 amino acids. The CDR3 DNA follows: TGTGCCAGCAGGTACACGCAGGGTATCCGTCAGCCCCAGCATTTT. Protein product: CASRYTQGIRQPQHF.

The J gene is TRBJ2-1, the V gene TRBV9, with TRBD2 matching 10 bases. Germline-derived CDR1 and CDR2 are SGDLS and YYNGEE. Germline trimming cut 4 bases from V and 2 bases from J; bases unmatched to any gene: 6. The CDR3 length is 16 residues. DNA of the CDR3: TGTGCCAGCAGCCCCACCACTAGCGGGGCCTACAATGAGCAGTTCTTC. Protein product: CASSPTTSGAYNEQFF.

This chain joins TRBV19 and TRBJ2-3, with unresolved D. CDR1 is LNHDA, CDR2 SQIVND, per germline (reference sequence). V lost 5 bases and J lost 6, with 6 bases in between. This CDR3 is built from 11 residues. As DNA, the CDR3 is TGTGCCAGTAGTTATGCGGATACGCAGTATTTT. Its protein is CASSYADTQYF.

The V gene is TRBV4-2, the J gene TRBJ2-7; 10 bases agree with TRBD2. Germline trimming cut 6 bases from V and 6 bases from J; bases unmatched to any gene: 17. The CDR3 covers 17 residues. CDR1 and CDR2 from the germline V gene are LGHNA and YNFKEQ. In DNA form, the CDR3 reads TGTGCCAGCAGGGACAGCATCCTAGCGGGGGACCCCCTCGAGCAGTACTTC. As protein: CASRDSILAGDPLEQYF.

The V gene is TRBV10-1, the J gene TRBJ1-2; 12 nucleotides align to TRBD1. From germline, CDR1 is WNHNN and CDR2 SYGVQD (reference sequence). The CDR3 has 16 amino acids. V shed 4 bases and J 4 bases; nucleotides not matched to a gene: 7. The CDR3 protein is CASSVRDRGLVYGYTF. The CDR3 region has the DNA TGCGCCAGCAGTGTCCGGGACAGGGGGCTCGTCTATGGCTACACCTTC.